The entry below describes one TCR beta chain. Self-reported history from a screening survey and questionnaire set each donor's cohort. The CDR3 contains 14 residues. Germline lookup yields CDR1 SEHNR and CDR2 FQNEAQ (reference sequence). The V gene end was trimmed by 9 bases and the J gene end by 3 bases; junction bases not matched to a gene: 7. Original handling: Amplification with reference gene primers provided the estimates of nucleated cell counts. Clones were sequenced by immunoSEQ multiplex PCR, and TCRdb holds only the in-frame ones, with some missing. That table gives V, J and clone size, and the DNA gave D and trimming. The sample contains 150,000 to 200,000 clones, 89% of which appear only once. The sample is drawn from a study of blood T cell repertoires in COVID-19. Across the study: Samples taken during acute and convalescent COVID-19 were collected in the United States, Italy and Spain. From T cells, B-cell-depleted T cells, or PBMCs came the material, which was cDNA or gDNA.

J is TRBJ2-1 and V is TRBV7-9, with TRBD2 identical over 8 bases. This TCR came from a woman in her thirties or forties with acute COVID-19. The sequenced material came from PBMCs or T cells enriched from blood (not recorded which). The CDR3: CASLIAGSYNEQFF. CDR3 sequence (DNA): TGTGCCAGTCTCATAGCGGGAAGCTACAATGAGCAGTTCTTC.